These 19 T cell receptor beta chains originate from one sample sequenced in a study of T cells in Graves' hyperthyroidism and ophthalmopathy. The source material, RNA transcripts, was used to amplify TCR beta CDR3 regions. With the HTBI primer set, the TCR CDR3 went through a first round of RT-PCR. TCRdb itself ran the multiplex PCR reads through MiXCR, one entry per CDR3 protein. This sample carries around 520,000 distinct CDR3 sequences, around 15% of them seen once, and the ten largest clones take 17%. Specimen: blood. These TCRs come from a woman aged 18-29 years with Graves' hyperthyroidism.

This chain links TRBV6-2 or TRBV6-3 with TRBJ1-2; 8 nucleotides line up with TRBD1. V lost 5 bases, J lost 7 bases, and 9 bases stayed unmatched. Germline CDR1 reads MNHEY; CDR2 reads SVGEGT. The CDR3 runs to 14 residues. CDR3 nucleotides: TGTGCCAGCAGTGCTGACAGGGGTTTTGGTGGCTACACCTTC. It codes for CASSADRGFGGYTF.

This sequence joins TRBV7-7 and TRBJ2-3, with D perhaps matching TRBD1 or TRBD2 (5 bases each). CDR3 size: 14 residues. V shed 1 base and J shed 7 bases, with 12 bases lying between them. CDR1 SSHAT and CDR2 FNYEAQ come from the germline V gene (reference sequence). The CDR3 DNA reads TGTGCCAGCAGCTTAGAGGGACCCTACAATACGCAGTATTTT. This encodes CASSLEGPYNTQYF.

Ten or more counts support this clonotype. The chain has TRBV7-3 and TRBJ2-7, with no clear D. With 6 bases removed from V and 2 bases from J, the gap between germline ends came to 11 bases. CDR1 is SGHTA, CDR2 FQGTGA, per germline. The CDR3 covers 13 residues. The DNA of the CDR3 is TGTGCCAGCAGTCCCGGGCCAACCTACGAGCAGTACTTC. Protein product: CASSPGPTYEQYF.

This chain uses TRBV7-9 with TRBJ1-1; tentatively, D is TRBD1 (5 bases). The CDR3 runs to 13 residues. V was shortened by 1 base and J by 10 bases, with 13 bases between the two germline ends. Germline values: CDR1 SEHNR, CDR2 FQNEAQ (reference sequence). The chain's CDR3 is CASSLVTGPGAFF. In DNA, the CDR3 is TGTGCCAGCAGCTTAGTTACGGGGCCGGGAGCTTTCTTT.

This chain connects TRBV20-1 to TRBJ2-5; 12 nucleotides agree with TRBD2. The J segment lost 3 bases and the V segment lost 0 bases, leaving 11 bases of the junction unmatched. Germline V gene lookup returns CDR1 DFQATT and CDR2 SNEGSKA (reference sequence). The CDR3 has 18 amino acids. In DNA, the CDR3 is TGCAGTGCTAGAGAACTAGCGGGAGGATGGGGTTTGAAAGAGACCCAGTACTTC. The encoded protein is CSARELAGGWGLKETQYF.

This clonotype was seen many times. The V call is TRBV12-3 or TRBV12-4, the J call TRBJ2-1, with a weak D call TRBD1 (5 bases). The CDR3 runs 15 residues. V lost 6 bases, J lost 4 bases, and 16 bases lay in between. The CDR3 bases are TGTGCCAGCAGCCCAATCAGGACACCTTACAATGAGCAGTTCTTC. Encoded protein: CASSPIRTPYNEQFF.

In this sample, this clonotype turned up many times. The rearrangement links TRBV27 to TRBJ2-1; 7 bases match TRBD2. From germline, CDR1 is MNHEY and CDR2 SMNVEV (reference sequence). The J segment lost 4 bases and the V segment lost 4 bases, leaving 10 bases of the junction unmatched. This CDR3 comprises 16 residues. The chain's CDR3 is CASSSPRAAGYNEQFF. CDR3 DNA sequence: TGTGCCAGCAGTTCGCCCAGGGCAGCGGGATACAATGAGCAGTTCTTC.

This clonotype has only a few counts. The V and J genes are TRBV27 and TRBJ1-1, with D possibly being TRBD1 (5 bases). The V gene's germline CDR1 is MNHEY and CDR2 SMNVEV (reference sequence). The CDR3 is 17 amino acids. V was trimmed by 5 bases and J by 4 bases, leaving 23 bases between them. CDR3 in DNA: TGTGCCAGCAGTCAATATAGGGGCAGGGTGGGTGGCACTGAAGCTTTCTTT. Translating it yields CASSQYRGRVGGTEAFF.

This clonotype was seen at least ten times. The CDR3 DNA sequence: TGCGCCAGCAGCATTAGTCCCGGGGGGAATGAGCAGTTCTTC. Protein product: CASSISPGGNEQFF. The V gene is TRBV5-1, the J gene TRBJ2-1, with 7 bases fitting TRBD2. The CDR3 length is 14 residues. Germline assignment: CDR1 SGHRS and CDR2 YFSETQ. With V trimmed by 4 bases and J by 7 bases, 8 bases remained unmatched.

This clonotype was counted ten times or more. CDR3 in amino acids: CASSISWDTLAYEQYF. For the CDR3, the DNA is TGTGCCAGTAGTATCTCTTGGGACACACTCGCCTACGAGCAGTACTTC. V is TRBV19 and J is TRBJ2-7; D possibly corresponds to TRBD1 (6 bases). Germline loops: CDR1 LNHDA, CDR2 SQIVND (reference sequence). The CDR3 is 16 residues long. With 3 bases removed from V and 2 bases from J, the gap between germline ends came to 17 bases.

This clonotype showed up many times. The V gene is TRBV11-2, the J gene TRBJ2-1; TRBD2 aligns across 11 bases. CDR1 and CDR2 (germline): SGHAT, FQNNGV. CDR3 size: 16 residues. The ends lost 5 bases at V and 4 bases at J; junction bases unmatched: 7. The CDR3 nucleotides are TGTGCCAGCAGCGAACTAGCGGGAGTTCGATACAATGAGCAGTTCTTC. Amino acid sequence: CASSELAGVRYNEQFF.

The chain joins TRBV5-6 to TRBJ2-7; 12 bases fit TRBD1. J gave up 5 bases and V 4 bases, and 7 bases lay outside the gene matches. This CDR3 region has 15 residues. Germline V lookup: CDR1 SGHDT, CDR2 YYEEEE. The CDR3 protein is CASSQYGTGGHEQYF. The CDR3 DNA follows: TGTGCCAGCAGCCAATACGGGACAGGGGGCCACGAGCAGTACTTC.

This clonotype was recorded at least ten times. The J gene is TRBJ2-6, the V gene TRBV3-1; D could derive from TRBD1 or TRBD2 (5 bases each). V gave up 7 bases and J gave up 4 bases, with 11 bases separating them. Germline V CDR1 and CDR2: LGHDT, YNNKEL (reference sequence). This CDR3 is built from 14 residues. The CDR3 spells CASTKGSGANVLTF. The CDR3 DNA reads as TGTGCCAGCACTAAGGGGAGCGGGGCCAACGTCCTGACTTTC. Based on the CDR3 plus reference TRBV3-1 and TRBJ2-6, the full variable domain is DTAVSQTPKYLVTQMGNDKSIKCEQNLGHDTMYWYKQDSKKFLKIMFSYNNKELIINETVPNRFSPKSPDKAHLNLHINSLELGDSAVYFCASTKGSGANVLTFGAGSRLTVL.

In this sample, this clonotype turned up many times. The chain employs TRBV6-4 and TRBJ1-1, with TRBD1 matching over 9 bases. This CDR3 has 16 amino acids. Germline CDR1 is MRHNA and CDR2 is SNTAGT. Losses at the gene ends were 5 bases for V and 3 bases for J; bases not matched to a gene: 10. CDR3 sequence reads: CASSLGQGRVDTEAFF. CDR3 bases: TGTGCCAGCAGTCTCGGACAGGGGCGGGTGGACACTGAAGCTTTCTTT.

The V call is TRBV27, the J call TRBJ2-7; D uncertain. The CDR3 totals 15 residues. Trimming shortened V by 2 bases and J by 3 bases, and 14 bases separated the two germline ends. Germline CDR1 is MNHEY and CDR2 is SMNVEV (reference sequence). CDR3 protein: CASSLSLGGRYEQYV. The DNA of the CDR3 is TGTGCCAGCAGTTTAAGTTTGGGCGGACGCTACGAGCAGTACGTC.

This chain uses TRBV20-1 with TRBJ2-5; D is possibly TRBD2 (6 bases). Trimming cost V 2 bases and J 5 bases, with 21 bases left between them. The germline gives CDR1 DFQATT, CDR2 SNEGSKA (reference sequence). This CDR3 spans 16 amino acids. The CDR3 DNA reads TGCAGTGCTAGACCCCGACTAGGGCGGTTAGTTGAGACCCAGTACTTC. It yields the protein CSARPRLGRLVETQYF.

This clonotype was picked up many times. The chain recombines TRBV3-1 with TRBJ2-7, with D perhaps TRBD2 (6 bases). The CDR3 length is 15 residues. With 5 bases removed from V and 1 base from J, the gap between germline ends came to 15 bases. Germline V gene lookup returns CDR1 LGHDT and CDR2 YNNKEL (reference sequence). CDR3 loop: CASSSRDWGSYEQYF. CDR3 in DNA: TGTGCCAGCAGCTCACGGGACTGGGGGTCCTACGAGCAGTACTTC.

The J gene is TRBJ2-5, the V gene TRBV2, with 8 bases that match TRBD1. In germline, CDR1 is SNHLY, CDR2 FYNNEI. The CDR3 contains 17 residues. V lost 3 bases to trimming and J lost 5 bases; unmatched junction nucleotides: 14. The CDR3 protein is CASSEKDETGATETQYF. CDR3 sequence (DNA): TGTGCCAGCAGTGAGAAAGACGAGACAGGGGCAACGGAGACCCAGTACTTC. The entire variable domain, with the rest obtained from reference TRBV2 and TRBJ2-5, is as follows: EPEVTQTPSHQVTQMGQEVILRCVPISNHLYFYWYRQILGQKVEFLVSFYNNEISEKSEIFDDQFSVERPDGSNFTLKIRSTKLEDSAMYFCASSEKDETGATETQYFGPGTRLLVL.

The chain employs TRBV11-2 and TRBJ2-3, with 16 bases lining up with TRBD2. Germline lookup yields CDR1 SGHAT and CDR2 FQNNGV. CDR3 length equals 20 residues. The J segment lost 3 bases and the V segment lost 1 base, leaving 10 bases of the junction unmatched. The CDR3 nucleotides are TGTGCCAGCAGCTTAGCGGGACTAGCGGGAGGGTATGGTGAGACAGATACGCAGTATTTT. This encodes CASSLAGLAGGYGETDTQYF.